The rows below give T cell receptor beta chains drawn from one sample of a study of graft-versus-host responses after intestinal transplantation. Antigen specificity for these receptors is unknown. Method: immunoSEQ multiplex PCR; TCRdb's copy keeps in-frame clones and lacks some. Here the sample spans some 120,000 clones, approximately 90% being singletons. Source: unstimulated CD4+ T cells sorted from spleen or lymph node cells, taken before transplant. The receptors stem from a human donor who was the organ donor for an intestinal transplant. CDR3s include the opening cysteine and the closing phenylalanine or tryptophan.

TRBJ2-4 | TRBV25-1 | CASSELGTNIQYF
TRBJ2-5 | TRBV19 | CASSAGGGQETQYF
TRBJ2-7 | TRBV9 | CASSLEDGLKQYF
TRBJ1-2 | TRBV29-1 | CSVVSRVRGYTF
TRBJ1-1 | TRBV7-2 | CASRPGKEYAEAFF
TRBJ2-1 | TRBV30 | CAWGGSHRGRIYNEQFF
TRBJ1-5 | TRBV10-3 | CAISEGAQNYQPQHF
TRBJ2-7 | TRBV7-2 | CASSLYTSGAYEQYF
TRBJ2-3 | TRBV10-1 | CASSELRGTTDTQYF
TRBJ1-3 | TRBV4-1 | CASSPVVADRGNTIYF
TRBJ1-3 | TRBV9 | CASSPGSGGNTIYF
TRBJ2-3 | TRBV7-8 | CASSSQASGTDTQYF
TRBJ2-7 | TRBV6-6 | CASTLSYEQYF
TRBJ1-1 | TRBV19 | CASSPGTGWTEAFF
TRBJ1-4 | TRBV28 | CASSLPTTGTGKLFF
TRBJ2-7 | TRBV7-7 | CASSFRTDYEQYF